This TCR beta chain came from a study of T cell changes during pregnancy in multiple sclerosis. This clone was observed a handful of times. Sequenced by immunoSEQ multiplex PCR; TCRdb stores in-frame clones only, minus some. The sample records almost 50,000 clones, 90% to 95% being singletons. CDR3 size: 16 residues. Trimming removed 2 bases from V and 5 bases from J, with 16 bases in between. The V gene's germline CDR1 is LGHNA and CDR2 YSLEER. The rearrangement uses TRBV4-3 and TRBJ1-3, with D possibly being TRBD1 (6 bases). Sequences were derived from peripheral blood, sampled after pregnancy. The source is a female donor with multiple sclerosis, enrolled in a pregnancy study. CDR3 in DNA: TGCGCCAGCAGCCAAAATTCACAGGGTTTGAGAAACACCATATATTTT. Protein: CASSQNSQGLRNTIYF.